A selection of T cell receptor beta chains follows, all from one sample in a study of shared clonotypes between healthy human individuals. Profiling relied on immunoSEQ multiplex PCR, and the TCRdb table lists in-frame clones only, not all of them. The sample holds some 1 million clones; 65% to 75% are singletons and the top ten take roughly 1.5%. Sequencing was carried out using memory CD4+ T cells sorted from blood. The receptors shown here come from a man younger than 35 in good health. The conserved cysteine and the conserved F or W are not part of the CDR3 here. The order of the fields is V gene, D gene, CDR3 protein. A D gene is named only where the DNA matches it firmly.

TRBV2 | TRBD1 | ASSRDRQETQY
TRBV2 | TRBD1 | ASKGYGQGNTIY
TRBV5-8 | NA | ASHSLDPRDLGSPLH
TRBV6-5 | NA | ASSLRRNTEAF
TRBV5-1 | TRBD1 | ASSQKPGQAESLH
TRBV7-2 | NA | ASNQISGANVLT
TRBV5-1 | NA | ASSLMETNSPLH
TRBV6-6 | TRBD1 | ASTRDRAYGYT
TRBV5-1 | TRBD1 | ASSLATGGSYNEQF
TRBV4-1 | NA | ASSQDRGGTALEKLF
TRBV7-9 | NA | ASSLTAGEGYT